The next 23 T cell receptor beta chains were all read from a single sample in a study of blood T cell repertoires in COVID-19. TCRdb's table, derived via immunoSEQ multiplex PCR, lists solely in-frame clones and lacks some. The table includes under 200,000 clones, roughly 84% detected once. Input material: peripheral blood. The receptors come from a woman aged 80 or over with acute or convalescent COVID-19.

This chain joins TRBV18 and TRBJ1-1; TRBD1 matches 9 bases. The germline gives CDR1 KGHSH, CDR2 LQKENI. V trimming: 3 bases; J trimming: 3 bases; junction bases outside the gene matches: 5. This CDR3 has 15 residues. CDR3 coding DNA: TGTGCCAGCTCACCTGGACAGGGGAGGTACACTGAAGCTTTCTTT. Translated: CASSPGQGRYTEAFF.

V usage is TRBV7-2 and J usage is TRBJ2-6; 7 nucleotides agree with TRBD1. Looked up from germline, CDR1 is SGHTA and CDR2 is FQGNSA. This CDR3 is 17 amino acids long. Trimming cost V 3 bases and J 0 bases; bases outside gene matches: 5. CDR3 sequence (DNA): TGTGCCAGCAGCTTGTCGGGACAGACCTCTGGGGCCAACGTCCTGACTTTC. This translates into CASSLSGQTSGANVLTF.

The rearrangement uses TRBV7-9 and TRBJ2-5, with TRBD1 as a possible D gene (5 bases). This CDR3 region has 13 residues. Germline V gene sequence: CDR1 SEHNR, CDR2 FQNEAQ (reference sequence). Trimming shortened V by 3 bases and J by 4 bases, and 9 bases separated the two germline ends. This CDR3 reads CASSFSQGETQYF. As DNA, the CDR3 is TGTGCCAGCAGCTTTAGCCAGGGAGAGACCCAGTACTTC.

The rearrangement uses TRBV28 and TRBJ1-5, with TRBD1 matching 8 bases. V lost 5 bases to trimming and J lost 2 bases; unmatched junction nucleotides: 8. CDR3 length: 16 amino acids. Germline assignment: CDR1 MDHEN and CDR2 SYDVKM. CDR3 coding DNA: TGTGCCAGCAGTACCCGGACAGGGAGCGGCAATCAGCCCCAGCATTTT. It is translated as CASSTRTGSGNQPQHF. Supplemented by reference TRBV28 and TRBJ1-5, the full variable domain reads DVKVTQSSRYLVKRTGEKVFLECVQDMDHENMFWYRQDPGLGLRLIYFSYDVKMKEKGDIPEGYSVSREKKERFSLILESASTNQTSMYLCASSTRTGSGNQPQHFGDGTRLSIL.

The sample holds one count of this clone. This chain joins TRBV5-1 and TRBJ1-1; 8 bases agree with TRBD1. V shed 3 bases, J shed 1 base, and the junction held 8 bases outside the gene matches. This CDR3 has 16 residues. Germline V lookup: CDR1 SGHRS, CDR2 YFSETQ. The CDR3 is CASSWDTGTGNTEAFF. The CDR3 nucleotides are TGCGCCAGCAGCTGGGACACTGGGACAGGGAACACTGAAGCTTTCTTT.

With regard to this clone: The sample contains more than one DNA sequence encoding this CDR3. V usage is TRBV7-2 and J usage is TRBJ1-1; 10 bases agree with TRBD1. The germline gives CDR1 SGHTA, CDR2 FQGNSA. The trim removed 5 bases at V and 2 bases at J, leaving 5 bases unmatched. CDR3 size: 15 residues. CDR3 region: CASSRRDRGNTEAFF. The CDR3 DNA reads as TGTGCCAGCAGCCGCCGGGACAGGGGCAACACTGAAGCTTTCTTT.

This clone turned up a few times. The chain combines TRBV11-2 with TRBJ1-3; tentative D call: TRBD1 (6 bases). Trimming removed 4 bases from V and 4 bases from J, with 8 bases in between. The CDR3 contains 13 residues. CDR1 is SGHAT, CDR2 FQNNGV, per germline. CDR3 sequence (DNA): TGTGCCAGCAGCTCGGACAGAGGAAACACCATATATTTT. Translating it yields CASSSDRGNTIYF.

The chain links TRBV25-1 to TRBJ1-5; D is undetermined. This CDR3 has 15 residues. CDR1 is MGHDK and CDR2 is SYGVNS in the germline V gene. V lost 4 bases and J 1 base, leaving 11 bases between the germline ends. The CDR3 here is CASSGWSVSNQPQHF. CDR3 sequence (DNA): TGTGCCAGCAGTGGATGGTCGGTGAGCAATCAGCCCCAGCATTTT.

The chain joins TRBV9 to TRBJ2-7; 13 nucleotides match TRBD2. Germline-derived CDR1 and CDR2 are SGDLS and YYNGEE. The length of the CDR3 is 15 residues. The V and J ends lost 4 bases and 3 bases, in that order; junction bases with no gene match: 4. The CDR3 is CASSPRTSGSYEQYF. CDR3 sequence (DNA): TGTGCCAGCAGCCCTCGGACTAGCGGGAGCTACGAGCAGTACTTC.

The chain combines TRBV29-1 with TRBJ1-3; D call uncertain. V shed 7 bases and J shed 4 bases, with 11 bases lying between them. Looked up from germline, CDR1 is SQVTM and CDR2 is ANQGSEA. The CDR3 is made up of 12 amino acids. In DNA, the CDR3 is TGCAGCGCCAAACTGATGGGAAACACCATATATTTT. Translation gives CSAKLMGNTIYF.

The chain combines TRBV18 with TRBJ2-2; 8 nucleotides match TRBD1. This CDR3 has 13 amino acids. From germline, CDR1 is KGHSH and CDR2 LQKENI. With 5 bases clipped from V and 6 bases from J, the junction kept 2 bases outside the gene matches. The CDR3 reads CASSDRGAGELFF. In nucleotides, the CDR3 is TGTGCCAGCTCAGACAGGGGAGCCGGGGAGCTGTTTTTT. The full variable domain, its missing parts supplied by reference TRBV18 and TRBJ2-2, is NAGVMQNPRHLVRRRGQEARLRCSPMKGHSHVYWYRQLPEEGLKFMVYLQKENIIDESGMPKERFSAEFPKEGPSILRIQQVVRGDSAAYFCASSDRGAGELFFGEGSRLTVL.

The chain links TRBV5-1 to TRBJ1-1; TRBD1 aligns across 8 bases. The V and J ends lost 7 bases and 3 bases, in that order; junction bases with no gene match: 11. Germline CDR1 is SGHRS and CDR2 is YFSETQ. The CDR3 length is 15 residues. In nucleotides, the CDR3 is TGCGCCAGCCAGCCACGGACAGGGAGAGACACTGAAGCTTTCTTT. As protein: CASQPRTGRDTEAFF.

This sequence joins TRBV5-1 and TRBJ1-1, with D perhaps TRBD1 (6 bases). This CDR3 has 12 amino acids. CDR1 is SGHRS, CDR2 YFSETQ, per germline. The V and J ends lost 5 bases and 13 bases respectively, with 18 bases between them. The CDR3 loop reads CASSVSTGEVFF. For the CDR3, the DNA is TGCGCCAGCAGTGTATCGACAGGTGAGGTTTTCTTT.

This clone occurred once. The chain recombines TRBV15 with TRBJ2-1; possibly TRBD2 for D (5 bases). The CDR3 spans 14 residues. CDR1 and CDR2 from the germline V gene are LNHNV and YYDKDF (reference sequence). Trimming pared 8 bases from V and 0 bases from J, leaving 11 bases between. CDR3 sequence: CATRLGSSYNEQFF. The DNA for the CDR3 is TGTGCCACCCGACTGGGGAGCTCCTACAATGAGCAGTTCTTC.

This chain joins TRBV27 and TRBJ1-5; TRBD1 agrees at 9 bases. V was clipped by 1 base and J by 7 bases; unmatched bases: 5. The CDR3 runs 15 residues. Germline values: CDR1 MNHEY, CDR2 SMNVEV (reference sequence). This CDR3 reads CASSLWGQGNQPQHF. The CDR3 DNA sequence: TGTGCCAGCAGTTTATGGGGACAGGGTAACCAGCCCCAGCATTTT.

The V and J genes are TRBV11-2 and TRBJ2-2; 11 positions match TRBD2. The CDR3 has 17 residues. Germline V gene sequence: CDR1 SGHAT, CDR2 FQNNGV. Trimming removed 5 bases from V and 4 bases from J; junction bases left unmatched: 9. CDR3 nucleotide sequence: TGTGCCAGCAGCCGGAATAGCGGGAGGGCTATCACCGGGGAGCTGTTTTTT. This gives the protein CASSRNSGRAITGELFF.

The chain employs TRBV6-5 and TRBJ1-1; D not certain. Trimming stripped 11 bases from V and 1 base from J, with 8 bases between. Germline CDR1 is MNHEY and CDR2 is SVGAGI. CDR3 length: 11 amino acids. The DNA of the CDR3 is TGTGCCTCAGGTCAGAACACTGAAGCTTTCTTT. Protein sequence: CASGQNTEAFF.

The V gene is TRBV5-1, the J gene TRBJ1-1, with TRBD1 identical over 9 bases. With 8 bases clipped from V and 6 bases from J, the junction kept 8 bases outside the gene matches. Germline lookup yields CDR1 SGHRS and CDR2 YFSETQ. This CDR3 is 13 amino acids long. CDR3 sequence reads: CASPGQGVPEAFF. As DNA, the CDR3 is TGCGCCAGTCCGGGACAGGGAGTCCCTGAAGCTTTCTTT.

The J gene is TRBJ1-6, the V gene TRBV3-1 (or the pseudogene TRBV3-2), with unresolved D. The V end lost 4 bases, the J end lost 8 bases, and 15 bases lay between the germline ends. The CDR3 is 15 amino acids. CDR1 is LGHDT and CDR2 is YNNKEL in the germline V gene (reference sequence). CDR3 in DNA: TGTGCCAGCAGCCCCGGTGGCGGAACCCATTCACCCCTCCACTTT. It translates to CASSPGGGTHSPLHF.

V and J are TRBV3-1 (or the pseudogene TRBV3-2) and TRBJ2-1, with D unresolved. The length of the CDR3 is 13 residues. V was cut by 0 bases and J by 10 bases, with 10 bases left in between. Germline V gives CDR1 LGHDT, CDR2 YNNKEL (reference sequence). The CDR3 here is CASSQDTESEQFF. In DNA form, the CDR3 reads TGTGCCAGCAGCCAAGATACTGAGAGCGAGCAGTTCTTC.

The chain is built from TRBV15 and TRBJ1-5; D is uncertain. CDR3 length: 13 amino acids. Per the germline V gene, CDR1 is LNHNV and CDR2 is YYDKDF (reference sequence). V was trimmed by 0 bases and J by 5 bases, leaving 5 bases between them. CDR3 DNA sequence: TGTGCCACCAGCAGAGATCTCGATCAGCCCCAGCATTTT. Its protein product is CATSRDLDQPQHF.

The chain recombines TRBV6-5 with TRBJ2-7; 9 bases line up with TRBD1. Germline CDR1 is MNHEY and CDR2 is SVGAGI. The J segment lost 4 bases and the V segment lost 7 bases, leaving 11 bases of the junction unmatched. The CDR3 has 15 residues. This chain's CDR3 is CASNSRQGGRYEQYF. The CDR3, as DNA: TGTGCCAGCAACTCAAGACAGGGGGGACGGTACGAGCAGTACTTC.

CDR3 amino acids: CASSFRTGGFGYTF. The CDR3 coding sequence is TGTGCCAGCAGCTTTCGGACAGGGGGCTTTGGCTACACCTTC. The rearrangement links TRBV3-1 (or the pseudogene TRBV3-2) to TRBJ1-2, with 11 bases fitting TRBD1. This CDR3 region has 14 residues. J lost 7 bases, V lost 5 bases, and 6 bases had no gene match. The germline V gene encodes CDR1 LGHDT and CDR2 YNNKEL (reference sequence).